The 13 T cell receptor beta chains below all came from one sample that was sequenced in a study of regulatory T cells in long-lasting Graves disease. Time point specified: newly diagnosed GD, antithyroid drugs for less than 3 months. Following extraction of RNA from PBMCs, that RNA was used to make the TCR library. Building the TCR beta libraries relied on iRepertoire HTBI primers, and CDR3 regions underwent Arm-PCR. TCRdb ran MiXCR on the multiplex PCR reads and lists one entry per CDR3 protein. The sample has over 200,000 distinct CDR3 sequences, more than 15% seen once; the top ten hold 14%. These data also formed part of another study, on T cells in Graves' hyperthyroidism and ophthalmopathy.

The sample was peripheral blood mononuclear cells (PBMCs), taken at new diagnosis, from a patient treated with antithyroid drugs. These receptors all stem from a woman aged 25 to 39 with Graves disease.

This clonotype was detected many times. The genes are TRBV7-9 and TRBJ1-2; D is undetermined. The CDR3 is 14 residues long. V was trimmed by 5 bases and J by 8 bases, leaving 18 bases between them. Germline V CDR1 and CDR2: SEHNR, FQNEAQ (reference sequence). CDR3 loop: CASSPLTSRSGYTF. CDR3 DNA sequence: TGTGCCAGCAGCCCGCTGACTAGCCGAAGCGGCTACACCTTC. Drawing the rest from reference TRBV7-9 and TRBJ1-2, the complete variable domain is DTGVSQNPRHKITKRGQNVTFRCDPISEHNRLYWYRQTLGQGPEFLTYFQNEAQLEKSRLLSDRFSAERPKGSFSTLEIQRTEQGDSAMYLCASSPLTSRSGYTFGSGTRLTVV.

In this sample, this clonotype turned up many times. V and J are TRBV20-1 and TRBJ2-3; 14 positions match TRBD2. CDR1 DFQATT and CDR2 SNEGSKA come from the germline V gene (reference sequence). V was clipped by 4 bases and J by 6 bases; unmatched bases: 3. This CDR3 is 14 amino acids long. CDR3 residues: CSAKGTSGGDTQYF. The CDR3 nucleotides read TGCAGTGCTAAGGGGACTAGCGGGGGTGATACGCAGTATTTT.

This clonotype was seen ten or more times. V is TRBV6-1 and J is TRBJ1-1; D remains unclear. The V gene lost 7 bases and the J gene lost 1 base, with 4 bases spanning the gap. Germline V CDR1 and CDR2: MNHNS, SASEGT. The CDR3 extends over 11 amino acids. Here the CDR3 reads CASKPNTEAFF. DNA for the CDR3: TGTGCCAGCAAGCCGAACACTGAAGCTTTCTTT.

This clonotype has a count of ten or more. Mismatch with germline at one junction end may stem from a read error. This sequence joins TRBV5-1 and TRBJ1-2, with D possibly matching TRBD1 (5 bases). The CDR3 has 13 residues. CDR1 SGHRS and CDR2 YFSETQ come from the germline V gene. CDR3 bases: TGTGCCAGCAGCCCGCGACAGTTCTATGGCTACACCTTC. Its translation: CASSPRQFYGYTF.

This clonotype was counted ten times or more. The rearrangement joins TRBV20-1 to TRBJ1-1; tentative D call: TRBD1 (5 bases). V was trimmed by 5 bases and J by 4 bases, leaving 20 bases between them. CDR3 length equals 15 residues. CDR1 and CDR2 from the germline V gene are DFQATT and SNEGSKA (reference sequence). This CDR3 is CSAETLGALGTEAFF. The DNA for the CDR3 is TGCAGTGCTGAGACTCTAGGGGCCCTGGGCACTGAAGCTTTCTTT.

V usage is TRBV12-3 or TRBV12-4 and J usage is TRBJ1-2; D gene unclear. This CDR3 has 13 amino acids. The V gene lost 3 bases and the J gene lost 4 bases, with 9 bases spanning the gap. The CDR3 sequence: CASSFGISYGYTF. The CDR3, as DNA: TGTGCCAGCAGTTTCGGGATTTCCTATGGCTACACCTTC.

This clonotype was detected many times. The chain carries TRBV12-5 and TRBJ2-3; D is possibly TRBD1 (6 bases). Trimming removed 4 bases at V and 8 bases at J, with 22 bases between. In germline, CDR1 is LGHNT, CDR2 FRNRAP. The CDR3 is 16 amino acids. CDR3 sequence (DNA): TGTGCTAGTGGTTCGACCCCCAGGGGAAGCGCGGCTACGCAGTATTTT. Its protein is CASGSTPRGSAATQYF.

This clonotype was counted at least ten times. The V call is TRBV7-2, the J call TRBJ2-2; TRBD2 might be the D (7 bases). V was shortened by 7 bases and J by 7 bases, with 19 bases between the two germline ends. There are 15 residues in the CDR3. The germline V gene encodes CDR1 SGHTA and CDR2 FQGNSA. CDR3 region: CASTQNRGGIGELFF. The CDR3 bases are TGTGCCAGCACTCAAAATAGGGGGGGGATCGGGGAGCTGTTTTTT.

This clonotype has at least ten counts. The genes are TRBV11-2 and TRBJ1-3; no firm D call. CDR3 length equals 12 residues. In germline, CDR1 is SGHAT, CDR2 FQNNGV. Deletions cut 5 bases from V and 8 bases from J, with 10 bases between. CDR3 sequence (DNA): TGTGCCAGCAGCCGAGAGGCTGACACCATATATTTT. Amino acid sequence: CASSREADTIYF.

This clonotype occurred many times. V is TRBV12-3 or TRBV12-4 and J is TRBJ2-5; TRBD1 aligns across 7 bases. Germline trimming cut 6 bases from V and 4 bases from J; bases unmatched to any gene: 5. This CDR3 region has 13 residues. The CDR3 loop reads CASSDRVGETQYF. DNA for the CDR3: TGTGCCAGCAGCGACAGGGTTGGAGAGACCCAGTACTTC.

This clonotype was picked up many times. The chain recombines TRBV20-1 with TRBJ1-1; TRBD1 might be the D (6 bases). Germline V gives CDR1 DFQATT, CDR2 SNEGSKA (reference sequence). This CDR3 is built from 15 residues. The ends were cut back, 4 bases at V and 3 bases at J, with 18 bases in the middle. The CDR3 loop reads CSATSGGQSHTEAFF. The CDR3 region has the DNA TGCAGTGCTACAAGCGGGGGGCAGAGTCACACTGAAGCTTTCTTT.

Turning to this clonotype: This may be a read error, as it is one base from a much larger clone. The J gene is TRBJ2-5, the V gene TRBV18; D is possibly TRBD2 (6 bases). The CDR3 is 13 residues long. V was shortened by 3 bases and J by 7 bases, with 12 bases between the two germline ends. In germline, CDR1 is KGHSH, CDR2 LQKENI. The CDR3: CASSPTGGGTQYF. CDR3 DNA: TGTGCCAGCTCACCTACTGGGGGAGGGACCCAGTACTTC.

This clonotype appeared many times. The J gene is TRBJ1-1, the V gene TRBV7-3, with 9 bases aligning to TRBD1. The CDR3 has 15 amino acids. CDR1 is SGHTA and CDR2 is FQGTGA in the germline V gene. V lost 1 base to trimming and J lost 1 base; unmatched junction nucleotides: 1. The CDR3 spells CASSLRGQGNTEAFF. The CDR3 DNA is TGTGCCAGCAGCTTAAGGGGACAGGGGAACACTGAAGCTTTCTTT.